Listed below are T cell receptor beta chains from one sample, sequenced in a study of OX40 agonist ivuxolimab in advanced cancers. Sequencing used immunoSEQ multiplex PCR; TCRdb keeps in-frame clones, though not all of them. The data hold over 85,000 clones, with 85% to 95% observed a single time. The sample consisted of CD4+ or CD8+ T cells sorted from blood, taken in a trial of the OX40 agonist ivuxolimab. Receptors originate from an adult with an advanced solid tumor such as melanoma, head and neck, liver or kidney cancer. Each CDR3 is given with its conserved first and last residue. D genes are given only for firm matches. Rows may omit the clone size; those that give it use once, few, many or a size class.

>-|once|TRBV6-5|TRBJ1-4
TGTGCCAGCAGTTACTCCGGGCCAGGGTCTGGCGAAAAACTGTTTTTT
CASSYSGPGSGEKLFF
>TRBD2|-|TRBV6-6|TRBJ2-3
TGTGCCAGCAGTCTTTCCGGGACTAACACAGATACGCAGTATTTT
CASSLSGTNTDTQYF
>-|-|TRBV6-6|TRBJ1-3
TGTGCCAGCAGTTACCGTGGTCTTTCTGGAAACACCATATATTTT
CASSYRGLSGNTIYF
>TRBD1|once|TRBV5-4|TRBJ1-2
TGTGCCAGCAGCTTGAACACCCCCGGGACAGGGACTGGCTACACCTTC
CASSLNTPGTGTGYTF
>-|-|TRBV19|TRBJ1-2
TGTGCCAGTAGTTTCGGGAACAGAATCTATGGCTACACCTTC
CASSFGNRIYGYTF
>TRBD2|once|TRBV7-2|TRBJ2-3
TGTGCCAGCAGCCCTCGACTAGCGGTAGATACGCAGTATTTT
CASSPRLAVDTQYF
>TRBD1|-|TRBV5-1|TRBJ2-1
TGCGCCAGCTCCTCCGGGGGACAGGGGGCCAATGAGCAGTTCTTC
CASSSGGQGANEQFF
>-|-|TRBV9|TRBJ2-3
TGTGCCAGCAGCGTAGCCTCAGGAGATACGCAGTATTTT
CASSVASGDTQYF
>TRBD1|-|TRBV2|TRBJ1-5
TGTGCCAGCAGTCCCTGGGGACAGGGTGTTCAGCCCCAGCATTTT
CASSPWGQGVQPQHF
>-|-|TRBV11-2|TRBJ1-6
TGTGCCAGCAGCTTAGATCAGCTCTATAATTCACCCCTCCACTTT
CASSLDQLYNSPLHF
>-|-|TRBV1|TRBJ2-1
TGCACCAGCAGCCAAGATAGGGCTTCCCGCTCCTACAATGAGCAGTTCTTC
CTSSQDRASRSYNEQFF
>-|-|TRBV28|TRBJ1-2
TGTGCCAGCAGTTCCCGGGGGGGTGGCTACACCTTC
CASSSRGGGYTF
>-|once|TRBV2|TRBJ1-1
TGTGCCAGCAGTAGACAAGGGGGTTTTGCTGAAGCTTTCTTT
CASSRQGGFAEAFF
>-|-|TRBV28|TRBJ2-7
TGTGCCAGCGGACTGACCTTTGAGATCTACGAGCAGTACTTC
CASGLTFEIYEQYF
>TRBD2|-|TRBV7-2|TRBJ2-1
TGTGCCAGCAGCTTAGTTCTAGCGGGAGGGCTACACTCCCGCAATGAGCAGTTCTTC
CASSLVLAGGLHSRNEQFF
>-|-|TRBV7-2|TRBJ1-5
TGTGCCAGCAGCTTGGGGGGGCCCCAGCATTTT
CASSLGGPQHF
>-|-|TRBV7-8|TRBJ2-3
TGTGCCAGCAGTGGGTATTTCGGCACAGATACGCAGTATTTT
CASSGYFGTDTQYF
>TRBD1|few|TRBV28|TRBJ1-5
TGTGCCAGCACCCTTTGGGGGACAGGGGGCAATCAGCCCCAGCATTTT
CASTLWGTGGNQPQHF
>-|-|TRBV7-2|TRBJ1-2
TGTGCCAGCAGCTTAGAAAGGGCCGGGGCAGATGGCTACACCTTC
CASSLERAGADGYTF
>-|-|TRBV28|TRBJ1-4
TGTGCCAGCAGTTTGGGTAATGAAAAACTGTTTTTT
CASSLGNEKLFF
>-|-|TRBV6-6|TRBJ1-4
TGTGCCAGCAGTTATCTGGAGCGTGAAAAACTGTTTTTT
CASSYLEREKLFF
>-|-|TRBV25-1|TRBJ2-1
TGTGCCAGCAGTGATATCCCCAGCGGAAGCTCCTACAATGAGCAGTTCTTC
CASSDIPSGSSYNEQFF
>-|-|TRBV5-1|TRBJ2-1
TGCGCCAGCGGAGTCGGGGGTACCACTTCCAATGAGCAGTTCTTC
CASGVGGTTSNEQFF
>TRBD2|-|TRBV25-1|TRBJ2-3
TGTGCCAGCAGTGAATCCCGCCCTAGCGGGGGTAGCACAGATACGCAGTATTTT
CASSESRPSGGSTDTQYF
>TRBD2|-|TRBV29-1|TRBJ2-3
TGCAGCGTTGATATCACCCGGGGGGCAGATACGCAGTATTTT
CSVDITRGADTQYF
>TRBD1|-|TRBV25-1|TRBJ2-7
TGTGCCAGTCCCCGGACAGGAAAGCCCTACGAGCAGTACTTC
CASPRTGKPYEQYF
>-|-|TRBV5-1|TRBJ2-3
TGCGCCAGCAGCTTCGGCGGTTTGACAGATACGCAGTATTTT
CASSFGGLTDTQYF
>-|few|TRBV7-3|TRBJ2-1
TGTGCCAGCAGCCGGGGTCGGGATGAGCAGTTCTTC
CASSRGRDEQFF
>-|-|TRBV7-9|TRBJ2-3
TGTGCCAGCAGCGCCATGAGCGGCCAGACAGATACGCAGTATTTT
CASSAMSGQTDTQYF